This TCR beta chain was sequenced for a study of cytomegalovirus exposure and HLA in healthy donors (dated 2017 in TCRdb). With respect to the entire study: According to an earlier analysis of a few hundred of the donors, about 180 million T cells yielded 117 million unique TCR beta sequences and about 300 Gb of sequence data. Of the roughly 420 genotyped donors, 65% to 90% were placed in the genetic ancestry cluster associated with self-reported Caucasian donors. On average, around 240,000 unique TCR beta nucleotide sequences were sequenced per donor among 300 to 500 genotyped donors of the cohort, with roughly 18% of those sequences being non-productive. Typing coverage varied by locus: roughly 620-630 donors for A, B, C, DRB1 and DQB1; 522 for DQA1; approximately 570 for DPA1; 450 to 480 for DPB1. Both class I and class II loci were covered by HLA typing, at four-digit resolution. About 330 gigabases of sequencing data and approximately 92 million unique TCR sequences made up an early release that covered 640 HLA-typed donors. Along with the roughly 710-subject first cohort, a separate validation cohort of approximately 110 different subjects was used. Using immunosequencing, the study profiled T cell repertoires from some 670 subjects and related those repertoires to cytomegalovirus serostatus. High-throughput TCR immunosequencing, statistical association of individual TCRs with disease status, and machine learning were combined to predict cytomegalovirus infection status. Every repertoire in the discovery cohort had been generated on one and the same sequencing platform. To decide whether each TCR beta V gene segment behaved as functional or pseudogenic, an earlier analysis of approximately 620 of the donors relied on high-throughput TCR beta sequencing. A later analysis re-examined previously published TCR beta repertoires from about 700 donors and added high-resolution HLA genotyping to investigate patterns of TCR occurrence. The later analysis used no new phenotypic data to find candidate immune exposures, relying instead on TCR beta sequences and their occurrence across donors. A later genetic analysis used genome-wide SNP genotypes for about three fifths of the 666 donors, treating that subset as a discovery cohort. Because of strong linkage in the cohort, roughly five DR-DQ haplotypes were treated as single units for association and clustering. Donor age, sex, ethnicity and CMV serostatus were collected together with the repertoire data. The study aimed to test whether signatures of past pathogen exposure could be identified by cataloging public T cell receptors. Overall study outcomes, separate from this receptor: Three of the identified cytomegalovirus-associated TCR beta chains were confirmed in vitro to be specific for cytomegalovirus antigens. A total of 150 to 200 TCR beta chains were listed by the study as associated with cytomegalovirus. In a later analysis, several top co-occurrence clusters were reported to appear linked to parvovirus B19, influenza, CMV and Epstein-Barr virus. The sequencing pipeline was judged likely to have produced a cluster of highly shared sequence variants as a technical artifact. CMV serostatus was the only immune exposure information available for the cohort. Across donors, most TCR sequences were observed very rarely, whereas some public TCRs were present in many individuals. The cohort was sequenced for TCR beta chains only, and without alpha or paired-chain data the features that could be detected were limited. An earlier analysis of approximately 500 of the donors showed that most TCR beta V segments appeared in productive rearrangements either about 87% or about 30% of the time, which broadly matched IMGT annotations. Some IMGT-functional V segments, including TRBV6-2 and TRBV6-3, could not be told apart with the 87-base-pair reads, so those segments were excluded. Sequencing depth was assumed to be roughly uniform across donors in the presence/absence analyses, though that assumption may not hold. A further reported finding was that TCR beta sequences accurately predicted the HLA-A and HLA-B alleles for most subjects in the first cohort. Assigning TCR associations to individual alleles was difficult when HLA alleles, especially DR and DQ, strongly co-occurred. Because HLA typing was missing for some donors at each locus, association tests included only the typed subset. Compared with equally common non-associated chains, HLA-associated TCR beta chains in a later analysis were more clonally expanded and had lower generation probabilities. The authors suggested that the approach could potentially be generalized to other disease states and immunological phenotypes. The classifier was reported to diagnose cytomegalovirus status with high specificity and sensitivity in both the original cohort and the validation cohort. Correlated functional status among segregating V segments might reflect linkage disequilibrium, but an unknown experimental factor could not be ruled out. Some 16 rarely observed V segments, including chromosome 9 orphons, were excluded from the earlier analysis of about 600 of the donors because counts were too low. At a false discovery rate of 0.05, a later analysis linked some 17,000 TCR beta sequences to specific HLA alleles. In a later genetic analysis, fewer N-insertions in productive TCRs were reported among donors in an Asian-associated ancestry cluster than the roughly 700-donor mean. An association between a missense DCLRE1C variant and V-gene and J-gene trimming of TCR beta chains was found in a later genetic analysis and replicated in an independent cohort. In a later analysis, most CMV-associated TCR beta chains were found to appear HLA-restricted, with HLA associations seemingly driven largely by CMV exposure. In a later analysis, TCR association rates were found to vary across HLA loci, with the most associated TCRs seen for DRB1 alleles and the fewest for HLA-C alleles.

The cohort consisted of some 730 healthy bone marrow donors. Cohort members were all nominally healthy when sampled, although unrecorded immune exposures were likely present. The donor tested CMV seronegative, placing the donor among the roughly 340 seronegative members of the cohort. Every donor gave a peripheral blood sample, and the peripheral blood mononuclear cells from that sample were used for TCR beta sequencing. The Qiagen DNeasy Blood Extraction Kit was used to extract genomic DNA from the blood cell samples. Library preparation used the immunoSEQ multiplex PCR assay. For the multiplex PCR, a mixture combining 60 forward primers for TCR Vbeta segments and 13 reverse primers for TCR Jbeta segments was used. The CDR3 region of rearranged TCR beta genes was amplified from genomic DNA with a multiplex PCR assay. The amplified TCR beta libraries were sequenced on the Illumina HiSeq System as 87-base-pair reads. The original pipeline was this. A later analysis tallied 80 million to 95 million unique TCR beta chains across the 666 repertoires, and approximately 12 million of those chains were shared by two or more donors. Raw reads were error-corrected and collapsed into unique sequences with a nearest-neighbor algorithm that merged closely related sequences to remove PCR and sequencing errors. To assign V, D and J gene segments, CDR3 sequences were aligned to IMGT reference sequences. For a sequence to be retained, a match of at least six nucleotides to both a V gene segment and a J gene segment was required. A rearrangement was called productive if the CDR3 had no stop codons and remained in frame with V and J, and every other rearrangement was called non-productive. Following IMGT convention, CDR3 was defined as the stretch from the second conserved V-encoded cysteine to the conserved J-encoded phenylalanine. Sequences without an unambiguous match to a single V gene segment were excluded from the earlier analysis of several hundred of the donors. An earlier analysis of fewer than 750 of the donors called V segments functional above 56.7% productive rearrangements and segregating when the between-donor standard deviation exceeded 5%. To diagnose cytomegalovirus status from the catalog of TCR beta chain sequences, a statistical classification framework was built. In a later analysis, TCR nucleotide sequences were compared against IMGT/GENE-DB human TR gene sequences so that V and J genes could be assigned. A later analysis assigned CDR3 sequences and most-parsimonious VDJ recombination scenarios with the TCRdist pipeline. In a later analysis, every TCR beta chain was defined by the combination of its CDR3 amino acid sequence and its V-gene family, and reads without a unique V-gene family were dropped. To address suspected cross-contamination and a sequencing artifact, a later analysis removed some 620 highly shared, low-generation-probability nucleotide sequences. A later analysis calculated a clonal expansion index for each public chain from normalized within-repertoire ranks of inferred template counts. In a later analysis, generation probabilities were computed using a VDJ recombination model fitted to out-of-frame rearrangements, and the results were checked against IGoR. A later analysis scored TCR-TCR, TCR-HLA and TCR-CMV co-occurrence with hypergeometric tests, applying a repertoire-size bias correction to TCR pairs. To estimate false discovery rates, a later analysis permuted the HLA or CMV assignments 20 times. In a later analysis, co-occurring TCRs were grouped with DBSCAN, and TCRdist sequence similarity was added when clustering was performed within HLA-allele-positive subsets. Repertoires with fewer than 30,000 or more than 120,000 public chains were left out of co-occurrence clustering, as were roughly five repertoires with anomalous nucleotide sharing. Imported from immuneACCESS, the table was reduced by TCRdb to in-frame sequences with V and J called. These copies leave out some clones; in studies compared against another copy, an unresolved V gene accounts for under half, and the cause of the remainder is not known. V, J and clone size are those of that table, while D and trimming were read from the DNA. This sample has 150,000 to 200,000 clones in its table, and roughly 74% of those were observed once. Approximately 1.8% of the sample lies in the top ten.

Turning to this clone: What antigen it recognizes has not been identified. No base quality values were provided; no much bigger clone lies one nucleotide off.

As encoded in the germline V gene (reference sequence), CDR1 is MNHEY while CDR2 is SMNVEV. A distance of 15 bases separates the germline ends of V and J, which lose 6 bases and 1 base respectively. From cysteine to phenylalanine, the CDR3 is 15 amino acids long. Only the CDR3 part of the read is kept: 45 bases, read in frame from the first base. The rearranged segments are TRBV27 and TRBJ1-2; a confident D gene designation cannot be given. The clonotype comes from a woman under 40 in good health and CMV-seronegative. The sample taken for sequencing was PBMCs. For the CDR3, the sequence is CASRREYGVNYGYTF. The nucleotide sequence is TGTGCCAGCAGGAGAGAGTACGGGGTTAACTATGGCTACACCTTC.